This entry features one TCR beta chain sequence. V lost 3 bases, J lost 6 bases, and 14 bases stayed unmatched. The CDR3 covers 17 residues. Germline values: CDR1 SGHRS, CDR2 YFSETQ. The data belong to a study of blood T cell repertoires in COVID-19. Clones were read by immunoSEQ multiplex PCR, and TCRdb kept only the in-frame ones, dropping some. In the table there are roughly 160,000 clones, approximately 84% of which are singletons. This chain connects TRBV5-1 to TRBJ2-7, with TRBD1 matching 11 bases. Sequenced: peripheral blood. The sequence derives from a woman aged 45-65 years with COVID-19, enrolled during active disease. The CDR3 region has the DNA TGCGCCAGCAGCTCGGGGTTTGGGACAGGGGGTTCTGGCGAGCAGTACTTC. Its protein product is CASSSGFGTGGSGEQYF.